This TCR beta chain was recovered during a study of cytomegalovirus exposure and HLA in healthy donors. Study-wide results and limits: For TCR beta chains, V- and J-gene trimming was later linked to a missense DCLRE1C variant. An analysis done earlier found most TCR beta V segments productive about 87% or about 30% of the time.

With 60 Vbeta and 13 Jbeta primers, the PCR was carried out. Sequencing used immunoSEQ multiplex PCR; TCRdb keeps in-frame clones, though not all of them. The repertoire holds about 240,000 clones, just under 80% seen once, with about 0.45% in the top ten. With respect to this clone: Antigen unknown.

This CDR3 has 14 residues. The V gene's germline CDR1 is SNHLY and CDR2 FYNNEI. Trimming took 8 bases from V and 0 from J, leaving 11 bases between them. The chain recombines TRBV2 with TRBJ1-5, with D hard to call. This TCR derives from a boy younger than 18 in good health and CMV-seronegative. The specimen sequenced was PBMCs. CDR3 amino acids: CASGLTYSNQPQHF. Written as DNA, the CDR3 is TGTGCCAGCGGACTGACTTATAGCAATCAGCCCCAGCATTTT.